This T cell receptor (beta chain) was profiled in a study of blood T cell repertoires in COVID-19. Assay: immunoSEQ multiplex PCR; the TCRdb copy retains only in-frame clones and omits some. The table has roughly 440,000 clones, more than 70% seen once. V dropped 1 base and J dropped 13 bases, with 15 bases sitting between them. CDR3 size: 13 residues. Germline V CDR1 and CDR2: SEHNR, FQNEAQ (reference sequence). This chain joins TRBV7-9 and TRBJ2-3, with a possible D match to TRBD2 (6 bases). The receptor's source is a woman between 50 and 59 years old with COVID-19, enrolled during active disease. The specimen was peripheral blood. The CDR3 DNA reads TGTGCCAGCAGCTTAGGGGAGGTGGGGTCCGAGTATTTT. Amino acids: CASSLGEVGSEYF.